The rows below give T cell receptor beta chains drawn from one sample of a study of blood T cell repertoires in COVID-19. Data came from immunoSEQ multiplex PCR; TCRdb stores just in-frame clones and leaves some out. The repertoire holds 280,000 or so clones, with 75% to 90% as singletons. Input material: peripheral blood. These receptors were collected from an older woman with acute or convalescent COVID-19. Both conserved end residues are part of each CDR3. The D gene is left open where the match is weak. Clone sizes are given selectively: once, few, many, or a class where the clone is expanded.

CASSVAGGWQETQYF	TGTGCCAGCAGCGTAGCTGGGGGGTGGCAAGAGACCCAGTACTTC	.	TRBV9	TRBJ2-5	15	.
CASSLLQGSNEQYF	TGTGCCAGCAGCTTATTGCAGGGTTCAAACGAGCAGTACTTC	.	TRBV7-9	TRBJ2-7	14	.
CASSPTSGKRTGELFF	TGCGCCAGCAGCCCGACTAGCGGGAAACGTACCGGGGAGCTGTTTTTT	.	TRBV4-1	TRBJ2-2	16	TRBD2
CAISESFSGSGGEQFF	TGTGCCATCAGTGAGTCCTTTAGCGGGAGTGGAGGTGAGCAGTTCTTC	.	TRBV10-3	TRBJ2-1	16	TRBD2
CASSLGQGAVGELFF	TGTGCCAGCAGCTTAGGGCAGGGGGCGGTCGGGGAGCTGTTTTTT	.	TRBV7-2	TRBJ2-2	15	TRBD1
CASSLLNTEAFF	TGTGCCAGCAGTCTTTTGAACACTGAAGCTTTCTTT	.	TRBV25-1	TRBJ1-1	12	.
CASTLGGLREKLFF	TGCGCCAGCACCCTAGGGGGCCTCCGGGAAAAACTGTTTTTT	.	TRBV5-1	TRBJ1-4	14	TRBD1
CASSSGLAGVGNEQFF	TGTGCCAGCAGTTCTGGACTAGCGGGAGTAGGTAATGAGCAGTTCTTC	.	TRBV6-6	TRBJ2-1	16	TRBD2
CASREGQANTEAFF	TGTGCCAGCAGGGAGGGACAGGCTAACACTGAAGCTTTCTTT	.	TRBV6-4	TRBJ1-1	14	TRBD1
CASNPEGAQETQYF	TGTGCCAGCAACCCAGAGGGGGCCCAAGAGACCCAGTACTTC	.	TRBV6-2/TRBV6-3	TRBJ2-5	14	TRBD1
CASSLTAGGPQETQYF	TGTGCCAGCAGCTTAACGGCGGGAGGACCACAAGAGACCCAGTACTTC	.	TRBV11-3	TRBJ2-5	16	TRBD2
CASRLPGLDEKLFF	TGTGCCAGCAGGCTACCGGGACTGGATGAAAAACTGTTTTTT	.	TRBV28	TRBJ1-4	14	.
CASSLSPGPLGYTF	TGTGCCAGCAGCTTAAGTCCAGGGCCCCTAGGCTACACCTTC	.	TRBV7-8	TRBJ1-2	14	.
CASSLEGSSYEQYF	TGTGCCAGCAGCTTAGAGGGGTCGTCCTACGAGCAGTACTTC	.	TRBV7-2	TRBJ2-7	14	.
CASSSSGAGELFF	TGTGCCAGCAGCTCTAGCGGGGCCGGGGAGCTGTTTTTT	.	TRBV7-3	TRBJ2-2	13	TRBD2
CASSTGGSAGKLFF	TGTGCCAGCAGCACCGGCGGCAGTGCGGGGAAACTGTTTTTT	.	TRBV28	TRBJ1-4	14	.
CASSQTVTSSGANVLTF	TGCGCCAGCAGCCAGACAGTTACAAGCTCTGGGGCCAACGTCCTGACTTTC	.	TRBV4-1	TRBJ2-6	17	.
CASSPSLGNTIYF	TGTGCCAGCAGCCCCTCTCTGGGCAACACCATATATTTT	.	TRBV3-1/TRBV3-2	TRBJ1-3	13	.
CASSLYLGETQYF	TGTGCCAGCAGCTTGTACCTGGGCGAGACCCAGTACTTC	.	TRBV5-5	TRBJ2-5	13	.
CASSSRSGGPSYEQYF	TGTGCCAGCAGTTCCCGTAGCGGGGGGCCCTCCTACGAGCAGTACTTC	once	TRBV6-5	TRBJ2-7	16	TRBD2
CASSERENGKLFF	TGTGCCAGCAGCGAACGGGAGAACGGAAAACTGTTTTTT	few	TRBV7-9	TRBJ1-4	13	.
CAIPRPRAGGVNEKLFF	TGTGCCATCCCACGACCCCGCGCAGGGGGCGTTAATGAAAAACTGTTTTTT	.	TRBV2	TRBJ1-4	17	TRBD1
CASGFGQDTDTQYF	TGTGCTAGTGGTTTCGGACAGGACACAGATACGCAGTATTTT	.	TRBV12-5	TRBJ2-3	14	TRBD1
CASSRPVGGSSYEQYF	TGTGCCAGCAGCAGGCCCGTGGGCGGGAGCTCCTACGAGCAGTACTTC	.	TRBV5-5	TRBJ2-7	16	TRBD2
CASSLGTADQPQHF	TGTGCCAGCAGCTTAGGGACAGCTGATCAGCCCCAGCATTTT	.	TRBV5-4	TRBJ1-5	14	TRBD1
CASSVKGDSNYGYTF	TGTGCCAGCAGCGTAAAGGGGGATTCTAACTATGGCTACACCTTC	.	TRBV9	TRBJ1-2	15	.
CASSQENPLTGEAFF	TGCGCCAGCAGCCAAGAAAACCCATTGACGGGAGAAGCTTTCTTT	.	TRBV4-3	TRBJ1-1	15	.
CASRPPTSGSNLAKNIQYF	TGTGCCAGTAGACCCCCGACTAGCGGGAGTAATTTGGCCAAAAACATTCAGTACTTC	.	TRBV19	TRBJ2-4	19	TRBD2
CASSLGTGGNQPQHF	TGTGCCAGCTCACTCGGTACAGGGGGAAATCAGCCCCAGCATTTT	.	TRBV18	TRBJ1-5	15	TRBD1
CASSIATSGSTYEQYF	TGTGCCAGTAGTATAGCGACTAGCGGGAGCACCTACGAGCAGTACTTC	.	TRBV19	TRBJ2-7	16	TRBD2
CASSVRQPDTQYF	TGTGCCAGCAGCGTAAGACAGCCAGATACGCAGTATTTT	once	TRBV5-4	TRBJ2-3	13	.
CASSPDWSSYNEQFF	TGTGCCAGCAGTCCGGACTGGAGCTCCTACAATGAGCAGTTCTTC	.	TRBV27	TRBJ2-1	15	.
CASGDNDNEQFF	TGTGCCAGCGGGGACAACGACAATGAGCAGTTCTTC	.	TRBV9	TRBJ2-1	12	.
CASSPDRTVTGELFF	TGCGCCAGCAGCCCCGACAGGACGGTAACCGGGGAGCTGTTTTTT	.	TRBV5-1	TRBJ2-2	15	.
CASSLQPDVSGEQFF	TGCGCCAGCAGCCTTCAACCGGACGTCTCAGGGGAGCAGTTCTTC	.	TRBV4-3	TRBJ2-1	15	.
CASSVGGLAIQNEQFF	TGTGCCAGCAGCGTGGGGGGGCTAGCGATACAGAATGAGCAGTTCTTC	.	TRBV9	TRBJ2-1	16	.
CASRRTGGYNF	TGTGCCAGCAGGAGGACAGGGGGCTACAATTTC	.	TRBV28	TRBJ2-7	11	TRBD1
CASSLRLAGATDTQYF	TGTGCCAGCAGTTTGAGGCTAGCGGGAGCCACAGATACGCAGTATTTT	.	TRBV27	TRBJ2-3	16	TRBD2
CASSQGQAAETQYF	TGCGCCAGCAGCCAAGGACAGGCGGCTGAGACCCAGTACTTC	.	TRBV4-1	TRBJ2-5	14	.
CASSLRGQGGETQYF	TGCGCCAGCAGCTTGCGGGGACAGGGCGGGGAGACCCAGTACTTC	.	TRBV5-1	TRBJ2-5	15	TRBD1
CAGESRSYEQYF	TGTGCCGGGGAGTCCCGCTCCTACGAGCAGTACTTC	once	TRBV21-1	TRBJ2-7	12	.
CATSVSGSSSYNEQFF	TGTGCCACCAGTGTCAGCGGGAGCAGCTCCTACAATGAGCAGTTCTTC	.	TRBV24-1	TRBJ2-1	16	TRBD2
CASPPSGRNRGYEQYF	TGTGCCAGTCCCCCTAGCGGGAGGAATCGAGGCTACGAGCAGTACTTC	few	TRBV28	TRBJ2-7	16	TRBD2
CASSLTGLVETQYF	TGTGCCAGCAGTTTAACAGGGTTGGTAGAGACCCAGTACTTC	.	TRBV27	TRBJ2-5	14	.
CASSEEGVALRRIYF	TGTGCCAGCAGTGAAGAAGGGGTGGCCCTCCGGCGGATATATTTT	few	TRBV6-1	TRBJ1-3	15	.
CASTLRVRNEKLFF	TGTGCCAGCACGCTCAGGGTGCGAAATGAAAAACTGTTTTTT	.	TRBV28	TRBJ1-4	14	.
CASTTAPLRFAQFF	TGTGCCAGCACGACTGCACCCCTGAGGTTCGCGCAGTTCTTC	.	TRBV6-5	TRBJ2-1	14	.
CASSFGSYNEQFF	TGCGCCAGCAGTTTCGGGTCCTACAATGAGCAGTTCTTC	.	TRBV5-1	TRBJ2-1	13	.
CASSYSNGGVNEKLFF	TGTGCCAGCAGTTACTCGAACGGGGGGGTTAATGAAAAACTGTTTTTT	.	TRBV6-6	TRBJ1-4	16	.
CASSPKTEAFF	TGTGCCAGCTCACCTAAAACTGAAGCTTTCTTT	once	TRBV18	TRBJ1-1	11	.
CASSLQGNQPQHF	TGTGCCAGCAGTTTACAGGGAAATCAGCCCCAGCATTTT	.	TRBV6-2/TRBV6-3	TRBJ1-5	13	.
CASSPPAGTSGSYEQYF	TGTGCCAGCTCACCACCCGCAGGGACTAGCGGCTCCTACGAGCAGTACTTC	few	TRBV18	TRBJ2-7	17	TRBD2
CASSLASAGSDTQYF	TGTGCCAGCAGCTTAGCAAGTGCCGGGAGTGATACGCAGTATTTT	.	TRBV7-2	TRBJ2-3	15	.
CASRGGRVTGELFF	TGTGCCAGCAGGGGAGGTCGGGTCACCGGGGAGCTGTTTTTT	.	TRBV2	TRBJ2-2	14	.
CASSYLDSYSNTEAFF	TGTGCCAGCAGTTATCTGGACAGTTACTCGAACACTGAAGCTTTCTTT	.	TRBV6-5	TRBJ1-1	16	.
CATDPAGTSGRWDEQFF	TGTGCCACCGACCCCGCCGGGACTAGCGGGAGGTGGGATGAGCAGTTCTTC	.	TRBV19	TRBJ2-1	17	TRBD2